The rows below give T cell receptor beta chains drawn from one sample of a study of blood T cell repertoires in COVID-19. Only in-frame clones appear in the TCRdb table, and some are missing; sequencing was by immunoSEQ multiplex PCR. The table has hundreds of thousands of clones, approximately 90% seen once. The sequencing sample was made of peripheral blood. Receptors originate from a woman younger than 30 who had recovered from COVID-19. CDR3s include the opening cysteine and the closing phenylalanine or tryptophan. A D gene is named only where the DNA matches it firmly. Clone size is given for some rows only: seen once, a few or many times, or a class if the clone is expanded.

j_gene | d_gene | abundance | v_gene | CDR3aa | CDR3nt
TRBJ1-3 | NA | NA | TRBV10-3 | CAISELPPLVRYSGNTIYF | TGTGCCATCAGTGAACTCCCCCCTCTCGTTCGGTACTCTGGAAACACCATATATTTT
TRBJ1-3 | NA | NA | TRBV29-1 | CSVRGGGNTIYF | TGCAGCGTACGAGGAGGGGGAAACACCATATATTTT
TRBJ2-5 | TRBD2 | few | TRBV5-8 | CASSRTSGSRETQYF | TGTGCCAGCAGCAGGACTAGCGGGAGTAGGGAGACCCAGTACTTC
TRBJ2-3 | TRBD1 | NA | TRBV19 | CASSLTGGPTDTQYF | TGTGCCAGTAGTTTAACAGGGGGTCCGACAGATACGCAGTATTTT
TRBJ2-3 | NA | NA | TRBV11-2 | CASGPRTDNTDTQYF | TGTGCCAGCGGCCCCCGGACGGACAACACAGATACGCAGTATTTT
TRBJ2-3 | NA | NA | TRBV6-4 | CASSDGGTDTQYF | TGTGCCAGCAGTGACGGCGGGACAGATACGCAGTATTTT
TRBJ2-2 | NA | few | TRBV11-2 | CASGDRRNTGELFF | TGTGCCAGCGGAGACAGGAGGAACACCGGGGAGCTGTTTTTT
TRBJ1-4 | NA | few | TRBV30 | CAWSVGFSASEKLFF | TGTGCCTGGAGCGTCGGGTTCAGCGCCTCAGAAAAACTGTTTTTT
TRBJ2-1 | NA | NA | TRBV19 | CASLGDRNEQFF | TGTGCCAGTCTGGGAGATAGGAATGAGCAGTTCTTC
TRBJ1-2 | NA | NA | TRBV6-2/TRBV6-3 | CASSSGRGYGYTF | TGTGCCAGCAGTTCGGGTCGGGGGTATGGCTACACCTTC
TRBJ2-1 | NA | NA | TRBV6-2/TRBV6-3 | CASSYSKRRGRDEQFF | TGTGCCAGCAGTTACTCGAAGCGCCGCGGTCGGGATGAGCAGTTCTTC
TRBJ2-3 | TRBD2 | NA | TRBV7-8 | CASSFMVAGEGSTDTQYF | TGTGCCAGCAGCTTTATGGTAGCGGGGGAGGGGAGCACAGATACGCAGTATTTT
TRBJ1-1 | TRBD1 | once | TRBV28 | CASSSPKKTGGRGTEAFF | TGTGCCAGCAGTTCCCCAAAGAAGACAGGGGGCCGGGGGACTGAAGCTTTCTTT
TRBJ1-6 | TRBD1 | few | TRBV6-2/TRBV6-3 | CASSYSSGTGAAYNSPLHF | TGTGCCAGCAGTTATTCGTCCGGAACAGGGGCCGCCTATAATTCACCCCTCCACTTT
TRBJ2-3 | TRBD2 | NA | TRBV7-2 | CASSLGLAAYTDTQYF | TGTGCCAGCAGCTTAGGACTAGCGGCTTACACAGATACGCAGTATTTT
TRBJ1-1 | NA | NA | TRBV27 | CASSLLALRDTEAFF | TGTGCCAGCAGTTTACTAGCCCTAAGGGACACTGAAGCTTTCTTT
TRBJ2-5 | TRBD2 | NA | TRBV4-3 | CASSQETSGRAWETQYF | TGCGCCAGCAGCCAGGAAACTAGCGGGAGGGCCTGGGAGACCCAGTACTTC
TRBJ1-1 | NA | once | TRBV2 | CASSGGRRATEAFF | TGTGCCAGCAGTGGAGGGAGAAGGGCCACTGAAGCTTTCTTT
TRBJ2-1 | TRBD2 | NA | TRBV2 | CAIEDLAAGEQFF | TGTGCCATCGAGGACCTAGCGGCGGGGGAGCAGTTCTTC
TRBJ2-1 | NA | NA | TRBV4-3 | CASSQLNRLGSSYNEQFF | TGCGCCAGCAGCCAACTTAATCGACTAGGGAGCTCCTACAATGAGCAGTTCTTC
TRBJ1-2 | NA | NA | TRBV4-3 | CASSPTTTESYGYTF | TGCGCCAGCAGCCCAACCACGACAGAATCCTATGGCTACACCTTC
TRBJ2-1 | TRBD2 | NA | TRBV29-1 | CSGEGSPTGRSYNEQFF | TGCAGCGGGGAGGGAAGCCCGACGGGGAGATCCTACAATGAGCAGTTCTTC
TRBJ1-2 | TRBD1 | NA | TRBV6-1 | CASSEAKGAYGYTF | TGTGCCAGCAGTGAAGCGAAGGGGGCCTATGGCTACACCTTC
TRBJ1-2 | NA | NA | TRBV30 | CAWSAGLRGYTF | TGTGCCTGGAGCGCGGGGCTACGCGGCTACACCTTC